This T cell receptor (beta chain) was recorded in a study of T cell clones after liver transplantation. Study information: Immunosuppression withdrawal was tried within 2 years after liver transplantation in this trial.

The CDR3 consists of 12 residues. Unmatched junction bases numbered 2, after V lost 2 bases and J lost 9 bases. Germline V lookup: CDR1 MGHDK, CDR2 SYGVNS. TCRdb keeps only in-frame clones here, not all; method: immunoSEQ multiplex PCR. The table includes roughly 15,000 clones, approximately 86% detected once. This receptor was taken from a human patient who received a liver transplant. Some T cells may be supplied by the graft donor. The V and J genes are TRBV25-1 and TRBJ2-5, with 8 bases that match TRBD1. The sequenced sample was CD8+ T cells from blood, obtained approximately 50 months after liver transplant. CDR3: CASSEGQGSQYF. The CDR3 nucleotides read TGTGCCAGCAGTGAAGGACAGGGCTCCCAGTACTTC.